This TCR beta chain was identified in a study of tissue T cells after allogeneic stem cell transplantation. Background on the study: Pathologist review favored tissue samples showing histologically apparent lymphocytes. Findings of the study overall: Only a limited share of tissue TCRs appeared in blood or spleen. Motif-based clustering found tissue-specific repertoire signatures shared across patients, though few clones were shared.

CDR3 sequences, V/J genes, frequencies and template counts came from survey-depth TCRbeta sequencing. The method was immunoSEQ multiplex PCR; TCRdb's version includes in-frame clones alone and lacks a portion of them. Among about 9,800 clones, approximately 64% were seen once, and the ten largest hold roughly a tenth. Trimming removed 3 bases from V and 3 bases from J, with 11 bases in between. The CDR3 is 14 residues long. The germline V gene encodes CDR1 SGHAT and CDR2 FQNNGV. Comment on this clone: Its antigen is still unknown.

This chain joins TRBV11-2 and TRBJ1-2; D remains ambiguous. The TCR originated in a woman between 18 and 49 years old with breast cancer. Sequences were derived from tissue from the ileum, sampled at autopsy. CDR3 residues: CASSLNPVDYGYTF. The CDR3 nucleotides read TGTGCCAGCAGCTTGAACCCAGTGGACTATGGCTACACCTTC.